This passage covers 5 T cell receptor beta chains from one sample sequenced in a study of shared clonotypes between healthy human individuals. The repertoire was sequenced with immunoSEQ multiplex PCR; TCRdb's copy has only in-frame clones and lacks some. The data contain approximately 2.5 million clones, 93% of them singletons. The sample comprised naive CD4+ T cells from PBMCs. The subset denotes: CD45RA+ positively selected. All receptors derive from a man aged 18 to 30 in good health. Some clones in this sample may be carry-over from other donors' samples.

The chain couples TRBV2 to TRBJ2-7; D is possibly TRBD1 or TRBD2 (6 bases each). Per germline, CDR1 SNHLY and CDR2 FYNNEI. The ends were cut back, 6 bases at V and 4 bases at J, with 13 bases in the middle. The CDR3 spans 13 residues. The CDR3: CASSGEGGYEQYF. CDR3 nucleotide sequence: TGTGCCAGCAGCGGCGAGGGGGGTTACGAGCAGTACTTC.

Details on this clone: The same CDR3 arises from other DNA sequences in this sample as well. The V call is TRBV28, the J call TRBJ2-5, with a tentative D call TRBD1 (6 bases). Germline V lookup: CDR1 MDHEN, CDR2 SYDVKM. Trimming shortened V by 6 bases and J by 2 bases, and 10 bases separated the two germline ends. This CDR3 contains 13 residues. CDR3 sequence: CASRRTAQETQYF. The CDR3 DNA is TGTGCCAGCAGAAGGACAGCACAAGAGACCCAGTACTTC.

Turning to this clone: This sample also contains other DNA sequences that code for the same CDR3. The CDR3 DNA is TGTGCCAGCAGCCCCGGGGGGGGGAGAACAGATACGCAGTATTTT. As protein: CASSPGGGRTDTQYF. J is TRBJ2-3 and V is TRBV5-4; 8 nucleotides align to TRBD2. J was trimmed by 3 bases and V by 4 bases; bases with no gene match: 7. Germline V gene lookup returns CDR1 SGHNT and CDR2 YYREEE (reference sequence). This CDR3 spans 15 amino acids.

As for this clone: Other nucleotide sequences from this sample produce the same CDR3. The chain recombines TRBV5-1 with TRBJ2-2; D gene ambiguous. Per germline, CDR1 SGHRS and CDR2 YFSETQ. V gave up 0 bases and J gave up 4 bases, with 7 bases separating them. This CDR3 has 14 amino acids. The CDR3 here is CASSLEGSTGELFF. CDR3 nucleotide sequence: TGCGCCAGCAGCTTGGAGGGATCCACCGGGGAGCTGTTTTTT. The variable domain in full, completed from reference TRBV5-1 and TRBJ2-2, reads KAGVTQTPRYLIKTRGQQVTLSCSPISGHRSVSWYQQTPGQGLQFLFEYFSETQRNKGNFPGRFSGRQFSNSRSEMNVSTLELGDSALYLCASSLEGSTGELFFGEGSRLTVL.

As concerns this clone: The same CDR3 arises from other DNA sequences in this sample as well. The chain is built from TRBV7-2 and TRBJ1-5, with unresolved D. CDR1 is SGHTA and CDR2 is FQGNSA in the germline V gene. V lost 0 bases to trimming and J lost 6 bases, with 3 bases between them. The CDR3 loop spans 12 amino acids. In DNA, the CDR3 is TGTGCCAGCAGCTTAGCCGGTCAGCCCCAGCATTTT. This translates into CASSLAGQPQHF.